The 5 T cell receptor beta chains in this list originate from one sample, sequenced in a study of CD8+CD57+ T cells in acquired aplastic anemia. Those patients picked for sequencing had displayed CD8+CD57+ cell expansion on flow cytometry. Profiling that covered TCR beta VDJ and CDR3 relied on genomic DNA as its template. One entry per CDR3 protein, called by TCRdb with MiXCR from the reads. The sample comprises about 40,000 distinct CDR3 sequences, approximately 57% of which are singletons, and 59% rests with the top ten. Material: sorted CD4+, CD8+, or CD8+CD57+ T cells (not recorded which) from PBMCs. The receptors stem from a human donor with aplastic anemia.

Comment on this clonotype: One base away lies a much larger clone, so this may be a sequencing read error. The V gene is TRBV11-2, the J gene TRBJ2-3, with 8 bases identical to TRBD2. This CDR3 spans 14 amino acids. Germline V gene sequence: CDR1 SGHAT, CDR2 FQNNGV. V lost 5 bases, J lost 8 bases, and 9 bases stayed unmatched. The DNA for the CDR3 is TGTGCCAGCAGCCCTTTCGGGGGGGCAGGTACGCAGTATTTT. It is translated as CASSPFGGAGTQYF. Combining the CDR3 with reference TRBV11-2 and TRBJ2-3 gives the whole variable domain EAGVAQSPRYKIIEKRQSVAFWCNPISGHATLYWYQQILGQGPKLLIQFQNNGVVDDSQLPKDRFSAERLKGVDSTLKIQPAKLEDSAVYLCASSPFGGAGTQYFGPGTRLTVL.

The V gene is TRBV19, the J gene TRBJ1-1; possibly TRBD1 for D (5 bases). Deletions cut 5 bases from V and 8 bases from J, with 18 bases between. The CDR3 covers 14 residues. Germline CDR1 and CDR2: LNHDA and SQIVND (reference sequence). The CDR3 loop reads CASSPTQAYLEAFF. CDR3 DNA sequence: TGTGCCAGTAGTCCCACACAGGCGTACTTGGAAGCTTTCTTT.

This clonotype was detected a few times. A much bigger clone sits one base away, suggesting this may be a read error. The CDR3 does not end in the conserved phenylalanine or tryptophan, so this is likely a read error. The V gene is TRBV5-1, the J gene TRBJ2-1; D remains ambiguous. Germline V CDR1 and CDR2: SGHRS, YFSETQ. Trimming stripped 2 bases from V and 4 bases from J, with 4 bases between. The CDR3 runs 12 residues. The CDR3 protein is CASSFSYNEQFS. CDR3 in DNA: TGCGCCAGCAGCTTTAGTTACAATGAGCAGTTCTCC.

Worth noting for this clonotype: A junction end diverges from the germline sequence, so it may reflect a read error. This chain uses TRBV2 with TRBJ1-3, with unresolved D. Per the germline V gene, CDR1 is SNHLY and CDR2 is FYNNEI. The CDR3 extends over 10 amino acids. As DNA, the CDR3 is TGTGCCAGCAGTGGAGACACCATATATTTT. Amino acid sequence: CASSGDTIYF.

The genes are TRBV9 and TRBJ1-3; the D is unclear. The germline V gene has CDR1 SGDLS and CDR2 YYNGEE. Trimming cost V 0 bases and J 3 bases, with 13 bases left between them. The CDR3 extends over 16 amino acids. This CDR3 reads CASSVVGLGYGNTIYF. The CDR3 DNA reads TGTGCCAGCAGCGTAGTTGGTCTGGGGTATGGAAACACCATATATTTT.